A single count supports the clone carrying this T cell receptor beta chain. Here immunoSEQ multiplex PCR was the method, and the copy in TCRdb shows in-frame clones only, minus some. The sample records about 260,000 clones, approximately 86% being singletons. The record originates from a study of blood T cell repertoires in COVID-19. The CDR3 spans 16 residues. The V and J ends lost 2 bases and 3 bases respectively, with 15 bases between them. Germline V lookup: CDR1 SGHRS, CDR2 YFSETQ. The chain recombines TRBV5-1 with TRBJ2-1; D perhaps matches TRBD2 (6 bases). Source material: peripheral blood. The source of this sequence is a middle-aged man with active or convalescent COVID-19. The CDR3 reads CASSFFPRLDYNEQFF. The DNA of the CDR3 is TGCGCCAGCAGCTTTTTCCCGAGACTAGACTACAATGAGCAGTTCTTC.